This T cell receptor beta chain emerged from a study of control samples from healthy donors and cancer patients. Produced via immunoSEQ multiplex PCR; TCRdb's table is partial and in-frame only. The sample has over 150,000 clones; just over 95% are singletons. This receptor was taken from a woman in her 30s in good health. The source material was blood.

The CDR3 coding sequence is TGTGCCAGCAGTTACTCCAACCCAGGGATGAACACTGAAGCTTTCTTT. Its protein is CASSYSNPGMNTEAFF. This chain links TRBV6-6 with TRBJ1-1, with a tentative D call TRBD1 (5 bases). The CDR3 has 16 residues. Germline values: CDR1 MNHNY, CDR2 SVGAGI (reference sequence). V lost 0 bases, J lost 0 bases, and 11 bases lay in between.